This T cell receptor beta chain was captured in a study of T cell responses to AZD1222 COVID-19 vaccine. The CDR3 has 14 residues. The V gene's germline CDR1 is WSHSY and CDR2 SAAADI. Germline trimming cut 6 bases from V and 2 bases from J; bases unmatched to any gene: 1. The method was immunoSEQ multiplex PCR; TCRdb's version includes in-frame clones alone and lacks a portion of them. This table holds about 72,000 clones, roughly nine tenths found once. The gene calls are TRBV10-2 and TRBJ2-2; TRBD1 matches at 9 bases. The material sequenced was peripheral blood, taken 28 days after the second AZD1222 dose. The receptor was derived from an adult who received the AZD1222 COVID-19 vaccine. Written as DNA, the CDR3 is TGCGCCAGCAGGACAGGGGGAAACACCGGGGAGCTGTTTTTT. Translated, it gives CASRTGGNTGELFF.